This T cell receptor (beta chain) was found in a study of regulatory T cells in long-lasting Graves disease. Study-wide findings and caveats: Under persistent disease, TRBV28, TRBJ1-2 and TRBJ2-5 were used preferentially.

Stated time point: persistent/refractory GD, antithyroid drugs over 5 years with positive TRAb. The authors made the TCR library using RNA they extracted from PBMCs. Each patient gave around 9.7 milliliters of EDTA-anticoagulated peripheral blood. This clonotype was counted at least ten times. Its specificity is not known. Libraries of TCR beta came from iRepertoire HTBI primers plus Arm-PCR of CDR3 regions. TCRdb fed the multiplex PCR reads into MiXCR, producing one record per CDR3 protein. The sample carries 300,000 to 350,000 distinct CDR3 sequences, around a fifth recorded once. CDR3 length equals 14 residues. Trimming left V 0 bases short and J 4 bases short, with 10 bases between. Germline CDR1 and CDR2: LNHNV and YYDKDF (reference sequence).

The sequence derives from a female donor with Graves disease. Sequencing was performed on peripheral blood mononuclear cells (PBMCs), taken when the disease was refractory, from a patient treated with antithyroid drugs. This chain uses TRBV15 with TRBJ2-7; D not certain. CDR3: CATSRERASYEQYF. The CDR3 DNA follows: TGTGCCACCAGCAGAGAAAGGGCCAGTTACGAGCAGTACTTC. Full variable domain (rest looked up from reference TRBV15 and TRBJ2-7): DAMVIQNPRYQVTQFGKPVTLSCSQTLNHNVMYWYQQKSSQAPKLLFHYYDKDFNNEADTPDNFQSRRPNTSFCFLDIRSPGLGDTAMYLCATSRERASYEQYFGPGTRLTVT.